This T cell receptor (beta chain) was identified in a study of T-cell memory formation after mild COVID-19. This clonotype was counted only a few times. 5'RACE with constant-segment primers built TCRalpha and TCRbeta cDNA libraries with UMIs. From the 5' RACE reads, TCRdb called clonotypes with MiXCR, one entry per CDR3 protein. The sample carries around 300,000 distinct CDR3 sequences, roughly 13% recorded once. Germline V gene lookup returns CDR1 SGHTA and CDR2 FQGNSA. The J segment lost 6 bases and the V segment lost 1 base, leaving 5 bases of the junction unmatched. This CDR3 spans 15 amino acids.

The receptor was isolated from a man between 18 and 29 years old who had mild COVID-19 (a few samples of this study predate the infection). Cell type and time point are not known. This chain connects TRBV7-2 to TRBJ2-1, with 8 bases aligning to TRBD2. The sample taken for sequencing was PBMCs or a T cell subset sorted from them (not recorded which). The CDR3 DNA follows: TGTGCCAGCAGCTTAGGCGGGGGGCTACTCAATGAGCAGTTCTTC. Translated, it gives CASSLGGGLLNEQFF.